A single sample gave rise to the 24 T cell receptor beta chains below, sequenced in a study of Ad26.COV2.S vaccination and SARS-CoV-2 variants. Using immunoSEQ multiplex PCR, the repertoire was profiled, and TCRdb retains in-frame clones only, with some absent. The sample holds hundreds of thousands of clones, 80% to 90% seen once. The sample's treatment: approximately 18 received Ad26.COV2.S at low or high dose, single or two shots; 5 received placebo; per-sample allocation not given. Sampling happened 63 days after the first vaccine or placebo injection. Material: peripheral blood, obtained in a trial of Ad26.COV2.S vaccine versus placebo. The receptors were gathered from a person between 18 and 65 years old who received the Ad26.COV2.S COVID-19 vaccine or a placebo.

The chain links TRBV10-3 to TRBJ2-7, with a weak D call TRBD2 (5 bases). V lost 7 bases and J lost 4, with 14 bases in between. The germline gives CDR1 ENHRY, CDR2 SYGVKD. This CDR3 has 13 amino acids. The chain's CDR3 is CAITGASGYEQYF. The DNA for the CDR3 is TGTGCCATCACCGGTGCCAGCGGTTACGAGCAGTACTTC.

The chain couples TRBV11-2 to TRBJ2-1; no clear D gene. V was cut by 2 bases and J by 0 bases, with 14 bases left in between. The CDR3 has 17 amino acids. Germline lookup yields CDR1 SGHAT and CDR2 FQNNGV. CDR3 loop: CASSLSPGSSSYNEQFF. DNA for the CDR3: TGTGCCAGCAGCTTAAGTCCAGGTTCGAGCTCCTACAATGAGCAGTTCTTC.

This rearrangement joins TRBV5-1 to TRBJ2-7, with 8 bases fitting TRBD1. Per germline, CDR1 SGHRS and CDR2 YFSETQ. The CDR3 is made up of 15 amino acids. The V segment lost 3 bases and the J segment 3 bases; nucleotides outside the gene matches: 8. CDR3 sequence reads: CASSSTGGWGYEQYF. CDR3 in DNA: TGCGCCAGCAGCTCCACAGGGGGATGGGGCTACGAGCAGTACTTC.

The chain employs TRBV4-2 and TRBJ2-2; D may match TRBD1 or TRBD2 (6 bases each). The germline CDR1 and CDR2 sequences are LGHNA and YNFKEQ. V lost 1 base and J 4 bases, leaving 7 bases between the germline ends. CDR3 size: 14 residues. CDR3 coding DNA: TGTGCCAGCAGCCAAGGGGGGGCCACCGGGGAGCTGTTTTTT. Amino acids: CASSQGGATGELFF.

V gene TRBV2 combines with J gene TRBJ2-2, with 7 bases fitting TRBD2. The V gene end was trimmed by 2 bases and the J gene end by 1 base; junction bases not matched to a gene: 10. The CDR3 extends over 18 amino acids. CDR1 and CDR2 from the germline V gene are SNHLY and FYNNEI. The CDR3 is CASSEWSRGLKNTGELFF. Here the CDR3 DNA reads TGTGCCAGCAGTGAATGGTCTCGGGGACTAAAGAACACCGGGGAGCTGTTTTTT.

Written as DNA, the CDR3 is TGCGCCAGCAGCCCACAGGGGGGGATCACTGAAGCTTTCTTT. As protein: CASSPQGGITEAFF. The chain employs TRBV5-1 and TRBJ1-1; 8 bases align to TRBD1. Unmatched junction bases numbered 6, after V lost 4 bases and J lost 4 bases. The CDR3 spans 14 residues. The germline V gene encodes CDR1 SGHRS and CDR2 YFSETQ.

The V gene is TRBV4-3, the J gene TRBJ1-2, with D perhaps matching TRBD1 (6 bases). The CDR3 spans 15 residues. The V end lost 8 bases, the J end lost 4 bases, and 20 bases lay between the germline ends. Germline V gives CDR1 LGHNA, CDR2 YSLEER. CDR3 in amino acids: CASAPEDSPSYGYTF. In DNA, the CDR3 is TGCGCCAGCGCACCGGAGGACAGCCCCTCCTATGGCTACACCTTC.

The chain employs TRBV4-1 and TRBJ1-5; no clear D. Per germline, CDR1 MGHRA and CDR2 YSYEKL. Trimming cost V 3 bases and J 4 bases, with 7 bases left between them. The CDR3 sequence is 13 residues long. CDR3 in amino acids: CASSHLGNQPQHF. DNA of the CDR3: TGCGCCAGCAGCCACTTAGGGAATCAGCCCCAGCATTTT.

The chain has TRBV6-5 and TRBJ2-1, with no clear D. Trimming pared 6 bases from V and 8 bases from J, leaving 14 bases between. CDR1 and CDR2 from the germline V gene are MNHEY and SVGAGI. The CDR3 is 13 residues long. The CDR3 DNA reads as TGTGCCAGCAGGGATCCGTATGGCGATGAGCAGTTCTTC. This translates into CASRDPYGDEQFF.

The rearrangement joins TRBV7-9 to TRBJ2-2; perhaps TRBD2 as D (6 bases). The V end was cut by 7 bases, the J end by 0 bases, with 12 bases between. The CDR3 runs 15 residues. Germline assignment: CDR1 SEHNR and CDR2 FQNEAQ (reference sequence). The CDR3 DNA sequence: TGTGCCAGCACCCCCGGGGGTGCGAACACCGGGGAGCTGTTTTTT. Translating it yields CASTPGGANTGELFF.

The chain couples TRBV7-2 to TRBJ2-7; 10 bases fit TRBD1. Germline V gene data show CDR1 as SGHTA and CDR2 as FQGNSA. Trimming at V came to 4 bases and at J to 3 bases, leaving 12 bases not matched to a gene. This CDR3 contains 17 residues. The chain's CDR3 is CASSSLGGQGWFYEQYF. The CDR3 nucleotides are TGTGCCAGCAGCTCACTGGGGGGACAGGGGTGGTTCTACGAGCAGTACTTC.

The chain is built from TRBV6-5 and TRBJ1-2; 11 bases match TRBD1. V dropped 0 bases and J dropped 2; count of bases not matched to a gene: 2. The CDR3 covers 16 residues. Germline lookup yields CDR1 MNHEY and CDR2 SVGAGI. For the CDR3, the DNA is TGTGCCAGCAGTTACTCTCGGACAGGGGGCAACTATGGCTACACCTTC. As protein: CASSYSRTGGNYGYTF.

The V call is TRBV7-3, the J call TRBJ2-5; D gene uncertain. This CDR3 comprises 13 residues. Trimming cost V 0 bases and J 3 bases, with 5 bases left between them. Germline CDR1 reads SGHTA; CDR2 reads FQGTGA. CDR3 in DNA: TGTGCCAGCAGCTTAACCAGAAAAGAGACCCAGTACTTC. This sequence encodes CASSLTRKETQYF.

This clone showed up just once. Here the CDR3 DNA reads TGTGCCAGCAGCTTTACCGGGACAACGACCTACAATGAGCAGTTCTTC. Protein sequence: CASSFTGTTTYNEQFF. The chain joins TRBV5-5 to TRBJ2-1; D perhaps matches TRBD1 (6 bases). V gave up 2 bases and J gave up 2 bases, with 14 bases separating them. Germline V gives CDR1 SGHKS, CDR2 YYEKEE (reference sequence). The CDR3 covers 16 residues. Full variable domain (missing parts from reference TRBV5-5 and TRBJ2-1): DAGVTQSPTHLIKTRGQQVTLRCSPISGHKSVSWYQQVLGQGPQFIFQYYEKEERGRGNFPDRFSARQFPNYSSELNVNALLLGDSALYLCASSFTGTTTYNEQFFGPGTRLTVL.

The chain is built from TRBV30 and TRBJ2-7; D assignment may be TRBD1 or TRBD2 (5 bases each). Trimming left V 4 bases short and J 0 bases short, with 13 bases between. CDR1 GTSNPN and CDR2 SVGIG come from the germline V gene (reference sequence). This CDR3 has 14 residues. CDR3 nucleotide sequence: TGTGCCTGGACGGGACGTAAGAGCTCCTACGAGCAGTACTTC. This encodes CAWTGRKSSYEQYF.

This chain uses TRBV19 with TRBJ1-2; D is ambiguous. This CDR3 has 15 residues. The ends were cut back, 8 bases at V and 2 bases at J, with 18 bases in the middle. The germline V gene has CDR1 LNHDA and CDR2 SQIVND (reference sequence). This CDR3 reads CASPPASDTNYGYTF. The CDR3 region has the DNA TGTGCCAGTCCCCCCGCCTCCGACACAAACTATGGCTACACCTTC.

The CDR3 here is CASRKRSGNTIYF. The CDR3 DNA reads TGTGCCAGCAGAAAGCGCTCTGGAAACACCATATATTTT. The chain uses TRBV28 and TRBJ1-3; unclear D gene. Trimming removed 6 bases from V and 0 bases from J, with 6 bases in between. This CDR3 comprises 13 residues. Germline V gene data show CDR1 as MDHEN and CDR2 as SYDVKM.

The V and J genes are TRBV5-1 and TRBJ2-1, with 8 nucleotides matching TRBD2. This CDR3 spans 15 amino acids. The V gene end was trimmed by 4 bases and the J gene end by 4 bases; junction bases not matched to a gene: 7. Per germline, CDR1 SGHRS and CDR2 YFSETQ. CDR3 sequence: CASSPRGGGYNEQFF. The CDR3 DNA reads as TGCGCCAGCAGCCCACGGGGGGGCGGGTACAATGAGCAGTTCTTC.

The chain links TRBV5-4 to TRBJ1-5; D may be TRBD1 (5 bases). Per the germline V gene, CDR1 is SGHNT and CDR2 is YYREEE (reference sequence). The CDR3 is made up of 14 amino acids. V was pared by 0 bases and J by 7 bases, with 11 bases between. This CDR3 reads CASSLVGDGQPQHF. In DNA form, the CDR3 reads TGTGCCAGCAGCTTGGTTGGGGACGGACAGCCCCAGCATTTT.

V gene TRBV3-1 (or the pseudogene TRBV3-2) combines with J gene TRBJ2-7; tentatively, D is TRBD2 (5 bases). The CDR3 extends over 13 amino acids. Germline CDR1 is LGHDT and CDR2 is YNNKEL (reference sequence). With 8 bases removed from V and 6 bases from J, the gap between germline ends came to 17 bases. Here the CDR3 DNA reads TGTGCCAGCGGACCCCTAGCCTCGGGCGAGCAGTACTTC. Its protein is CASGPLASGEQYF.

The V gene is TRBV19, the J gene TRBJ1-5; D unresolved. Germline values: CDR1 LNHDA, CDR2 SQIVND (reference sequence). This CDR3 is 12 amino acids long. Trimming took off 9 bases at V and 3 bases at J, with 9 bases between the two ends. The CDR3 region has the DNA TGTGCCAGCAACATAAACAATCAGCCCCAGCATTTT. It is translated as CASNINNQPQHF.

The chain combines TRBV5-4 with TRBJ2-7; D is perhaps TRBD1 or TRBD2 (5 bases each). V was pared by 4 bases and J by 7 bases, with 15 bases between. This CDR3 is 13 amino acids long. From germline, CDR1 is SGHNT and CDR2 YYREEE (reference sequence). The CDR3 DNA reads TGTGCCAGCAGCGGGTGGGGCAGAGGGGAGCAGTACTTC. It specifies CASSGWGRGEQYF. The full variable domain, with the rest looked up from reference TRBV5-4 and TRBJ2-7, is ETGVTQSPTHLIKTRGQQVTLRCSSQSGHNTVSWYQQALGQGPQFIFQYYREEENGRGNFPPRFSGLQFPNYSSELNVNALELDDSALYLCASSGWGRGEQYFGPGTRLTVT.

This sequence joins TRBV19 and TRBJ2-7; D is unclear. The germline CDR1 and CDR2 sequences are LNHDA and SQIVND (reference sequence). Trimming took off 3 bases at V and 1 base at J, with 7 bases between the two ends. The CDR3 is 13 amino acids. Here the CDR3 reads CASSIHISYEQYF. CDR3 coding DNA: TGTGCCAGTAGTATCCACATATCCTACGAGCAGTACTTC.

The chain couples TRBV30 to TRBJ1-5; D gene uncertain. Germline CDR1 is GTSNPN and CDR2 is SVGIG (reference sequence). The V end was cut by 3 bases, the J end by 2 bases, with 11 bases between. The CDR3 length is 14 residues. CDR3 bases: TGTGCCTGGAGCGACGCAGGCGGCAATCAGCCCCAGCATTTT. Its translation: CAWSDAGGNQPQHF. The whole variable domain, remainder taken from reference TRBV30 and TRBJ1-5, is SQTIHQWPATLVQPVGSPLSLECTVEGTSNPNLYWYRQAAGRGLQLLFYSVGIGQISSEVPQNLSASRPQDRQFILSSKKLLLSDSGFYLCAWSDAGGNQPQHFGDGTRLSIL.